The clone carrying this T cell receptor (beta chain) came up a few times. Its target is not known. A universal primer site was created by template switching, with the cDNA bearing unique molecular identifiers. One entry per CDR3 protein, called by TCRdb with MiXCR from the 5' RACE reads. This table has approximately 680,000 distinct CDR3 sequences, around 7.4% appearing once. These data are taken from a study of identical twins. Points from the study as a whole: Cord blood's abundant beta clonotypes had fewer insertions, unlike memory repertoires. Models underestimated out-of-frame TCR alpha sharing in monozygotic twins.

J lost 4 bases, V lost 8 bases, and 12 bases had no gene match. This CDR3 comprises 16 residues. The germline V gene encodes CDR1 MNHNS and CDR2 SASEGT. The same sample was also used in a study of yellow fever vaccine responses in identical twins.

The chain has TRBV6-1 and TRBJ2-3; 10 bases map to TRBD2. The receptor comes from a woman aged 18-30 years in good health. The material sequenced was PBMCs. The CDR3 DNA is TGTGCCAGCGGACTAACGGTAGCGGGAGGTCCAGATACGCAGTATTTT. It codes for CASGLTVAGGPDTQYF.